A selection of T cell receptor beta chains follows, all from one sample in a study of T cell changes during pregnancy in multiple sclerosis. The data were produced by immunoSEQ multiplex PCR, yet TCRdb's version contains in-frame clones alone and is incomplete. Here the sample spans tens of thousands of clones, 93% being singletons. The specimen was CD8+ T cells from peripheral blood mononuclear cells, collected in the third trimester of pregnancy. These receptors originate from a female donor with multiple sclerosis, enrolled in a pregnancy study. The CDR3 runs from the conserved cysteine through the conserved F or W. Fields, in order: D gene, clone size, V gene, J gene, CDR3 protein, CDR3 DNA. D genes are given only for firm matches. Clone size appears in some rows only: once, few, many, or a class for an expanded clone.

D: TRBD2; size: NA; V: TRBV2; J: TRBJ2-4; CDR3: CASRVAGGPYIQYF; DNA: TGTGCCAGCAGGGTAGCGGGGGGGCCATACATTCAGTACTTC
D: TRBD1; size: NA; V: TRBV7-8; J: TRBJ1-5; CDR3: CASSLVDRYDNQPQHF; DNA: TGTGCCAGCAGCTTAGTGGACAGGTATGACAATCAGCCCCAGCATTTT
D: NA; size: NA; V: TRBV6-1; J: TRBJ2-1; CDR3: CASSGGPERAYNEQFF; DNA: TGTGCCAGCAGTGGAGGACCCGAGAGGGCCTACAATGAGCAGTTCTTC
D: NA; size: NA; V: TRBV27; J: TRBJ2-2; CDR3: CASSREAFARNTGELFF; DNA: TGTGCCAGCAGTCGTGAGGCATTCGCGAGGAACACCGGGGAGCTGTTTTTT
D: TRBD1; size: NA; V: TRBV9; J: TRBJ1-1; CDR3: CASSVDPDRGPTEAFF; DNA: TGTGCCAGCAGCGTAGATCCCGACAGGGGGCCTACTGAAGCTTTCTTT
D: NA; size: NA; V: TRBV9; J: TRBJ2-5; CDR3: CASSLNPRDNQETQYF; DNA: TGTGCCAGCAGCTTAAACCCCCGGGACAACCAAGAGACCCAGTACTTC
D: NA; size: NA; V: TRBV27; J: TRBJ1-1; CDR3: CASSLPGVTEAFF; DNA: TGTGCCAGCAGTTTACCAGGGGTCACTGAAGCTTTCTTT
D: NA; size: NA; V: TRBV7-6; J: TRBJ2-2; CDR3: CASSPAGPGELFF; DNA: TGTGCCAGCAGCCCTGCTGGGCCCGGGGAGCTGTTTTTT
D: TRBD2; size: NA; V: TRBV2; J: TRBJ2-3; CDR3: CASRLAGAQSTDTQYF; DNA: TGTGCCAGCAGACTAGCGGGGGCCCAAAGCACAGATACGCAGTATTTT
D: NA; size: NA; V: TRBV4-1; J: TRBJ1-5; CDR3: CASSQAGHMDQPQHF; DNA: TGCGCCAGCAGCCAAGCGGGACATATGGATCAGCCCCAGCATTTT
D: NA; size: NA; V: TRBV4-1; J: TRBJ2-7; CDR3: CASSHTGDSYEQYF; DNA: TGCGCCAGCAGCCACACGGGGGACTCCTACGAGCAGTACTTC
D: NA; size: NA; V: TRBV7-9; J: TRBJ1-2; CDR3: CASSFSPGTNYGYTF; DNA: TGTGCCAGCAGCTTTTCACCCGGGACAAACTATGGCTACACCTTC
D: NA; size: NA; V: TRBV4-1; J: TRBJ2-7; CDR3: CASSQGGPAYEQYF; DNA: TGCGCCAGCAGCCAAGGTGGCCCAGCCTACGAGCAGTACTTC
D: NA; size: NA; V: TRBV18; J: TRBJ2-7; CDR3: CASSPGGARYEQYF; DNA: TGTGCCAGCTCACCAGGGGGGGCAAGGTACGAGCAGTACTTC
D: NA; size: NA; V: TRBV5-6; J: TRBJ2-6; CDR3: CASSFGSGANVLTF; DNA: TGTGCCAGCAGCTTCGGCTCTGGGGCCAACGTCCTGACTTTC
D: TRBD2; size: NA; V: TRBV5-6; J: TRBJ2-7; CDR3: CASSLSLAGKYEQYF; DNA: TGTGCCAGCAGCTTAAGCTTAGCGGGGAAGTACGAGCAGTACTTC
D: NA; size: NA; V: TRBV16; J: TRBJ1-1; CDR3: CASSQYEAMNTEAFF; DNA: TGTGCCAGCAGCCAATACGAGGCAATGAACACTGAAGCTTTCTTT
D: TRBD2; size: NA; V: TRBV5-6; J: TRBJ2-3; CDR3: CASSRLAGGLDTQYF; DNA: TGTGCCAGCAGCCGACTAGCGGGGGGCCTAGATACGCAGTATTTT
D: TRBD1; size: NA; V: TRBV27; J: TRBJ2-7; CDR3: CASSLVGTGDYEQYF; DNA: TGTGCCAGCAGTTTAGTAGGGACAGGGGACTACGAGCAGTACTTC
D: NA; size: once; V: TRBV6-1; J: TRBJ2-5; CDR3: CASSEIGETQYF; DNA: TGTGCCAGCAGTGAAATCGGGGAGACCCAGTACTTC
D: TRBD1; size: few; V: TRBV4-1; J: TRBJ1-1; CDR3: CASTNKQGATEAFF; DNA: TGCGCCAGCACCAATAAACAGGGGGCCACTGAAGCTTTCTTT
D: NA; size: NA; V: TRBV27; J: TRBJ1-1; CDR3: CASSLNPTVNTEAFF; DNA: TGTGCCAGCAGTTTAAACCCGACAGTGAACACTGAAGCTTTCTTT
D: NA; size: NA; V: TRBV5-5; J: TRBJ2-7; CDR3: CASSPLSRQFYHYEQYF; DNA: TGTGCCAGCAGCCCCTTATCCAGACAGTTCTACCACTACGAGCAGTACTTC
D: TRBD2; size: medium-sized; V: TRBV7-4; J: TRBJ2-1; CDR3: CASSPPLAGLNNEQFF; DNA: TGTGCCAGCAGCCCGCCACTAGCGGGCCTTAACAATGAGCAGTTCTTC
D: TRBD1; size: NA; V: TRBV5-6; J: TRBJ2-5; CDR3: CASSLQFGVDREEETQYF; DNA: TGTGCCAGCAGCTTGCAATTCGGGGTGGACAGGGAAGAAGAGACCCAGTACTTC
D: NA; size: NA; V: TRBV7-2; J: TRBJ1-1; CDR3: CASSLVGGPMDTEAFF; DNA: TGTGCCAGCAGCTTAGTCGGGGGGCCCATGGACACTGAAGCTTTCTTT
D: TRBD2; size: NA; V: TRBV6-4; J: TRBJ2-1; CDR3: CATRGTSGGAGSYEQFF; DNA: TGTGCCACCAGGGGGACTAGCGGGGGGGCGGGTTCGTATGAGCAGTTCTTC
D: NA; size: NA; V: TRBV12-5; J: TRBJ2-7; CDR3: CASGPTAYEQYF; DNA: TGTGCTAGTGGTCCGACAGCCTACGAGCAGTACTTC
D: NA; size: NA; V: TRBV27; J: TRBJ1-2; CDR3: CASSKTGGNYGYTF; DNA: TGTGCCAGCAGCAAGACAGGAGGTAACTATGGCTACACCTTC
D: TRBD2; size: NA; V: TRBV7-6; J: TRBJ2-5; CDR3: CASSPLAGGSETQYF; DNA: TGTGCCAGCAGCCCCCTAGCGGGGGGAAGCGAGACCCAGTACTTC
D: TRBD2; size: NA; V: TRBV2; J: TRBJ2-5; CDR3: CAARAGGQETQYF; DNA: TGTGCCGCCAGGGCGGGGGGCCAAGAGACCCAGTACTTC
D: TRBD1; size: NA; V: TRBV10-3; J: TRBJ2-7; CDR3: CAISEYAGGYEQYF; DNA: TGTGCCATCAGTGAGTACGCAGGGGGTTACGAGCAGTACTTC
D: NA; size: NA; V: TRBV5-6; J: TRBJ2-1; CDR3: CASSLYGNEQFF; DNA: TGTGCCAGCAGCTTGTACGGCAATGAGCAGTTCTTC
D: TRBD1; size: once; V: TRBV9; J: TRBJ1-5; CDR3: CASSGGTGASNQPQHF; DNA: TGTGCCAGCAGCGGAGGGACAGGCGCTAGCAATCAGCCCCAGCATTTT
D: NA; size: NA; V: TRBV7-9; J: TRBJ2-1; CDR3: CASTYRQSFYNEQFF; DNA: TGTGCCAGCACTTATAGACAGAGCTTCTACAATGAGCAGTTCTTC
D: TRBD1; size: NA; V: TRBV27; J: TRBJ2-1; CDR3: CASSSRQGPEQFF; DNA: TGTGCCAGCAGTTCGAGACAGGGGCCCGAGCAGTTCTTC
D: TRBD2; size: NA; V: TRBV5-4; J: TRBJ2-5; CDR3: CASSLGTSGGARETQYF; DNA: TGTGCCAGCAGCCTAGGGACTAGCGGGGGGGCCCGGGAGACCCAGTACTTC
D: TRBD2; size: NA; V: TRBV6-4; J: TRBJ2-1; CDR3: CASSDSKRGGSYNEQFF; DNA: TGTGCCAGCAGTGACTCAAAGCGGGGGGGATCCTACAATGAGCAGTTCTTC
D: NA; size: NA; V: TRBV2; J: TRBJ2-5; CDR3: CASSEFKGHSQETQYF; DNA: TGTGCCAGCAGTGAATTTAAAGGACACTCACAAGAGACCCAGTACTTC
D: NA; size: NA; V: TRBV11-2; J: TRBJ1-1; CDR3: CASSYDTNTEAFF; DNA: TGTGCCAGCAGTTACGACACGAACACTGAAGCTTTCTTT
D: NA; size: NA; V: TRBV13; J: TRBJ2-7; CDR3: CASSLGTGSEQYF; DNA: TGTGCCAGCAGCTTAGGGACAGGATCCGAGCAGTACTTC
D: TRBD1; size: medium-sized; V: TRBV27; J: TRBJ1-1; CDR3: CASSSFGDSLEAFF; DNA: TGTGCCAGCAGTTCATTTGGGGACAGTCTTGAAGCTTTCTTT
D: NA; size: NA; V: TRBV19; J: TRBJ2-5; CDR3: CASSIRGETQYF; DNA: TGTGCCAGTAGTATTCGGGGGGAGACCCAGTACTTC
D: TRBD2; size: NA; V: TRBV2; J: TRBJ2-2; CDR3: CASSDSRLAGGSGELFF; DNA: TGTGCCAGCAGTGATTCCCGACTAGCGGGGGGAAGCGGGGAGCTGTTTTTT
D: TRBD1; size: NA; V: TRBV5-6; J: TRBJ1-6; CDR3: CASSHGQGNSPLHF; DNA: TGTGCCAGCAGCCACGGACAGGGTAATTCACCCCTCCACTTT
D: TRBD1; size: NA; V: TRBV2; J: TRBJ2-1; CDR3: CASTGGNEQFF; DNA: TGTGCCAGCACAGGGGGCAATGAGCAGTTCTTC
D: NA; size: NA; V: TRBV9; J: TRBJ2-6; CDR3: CASTRSGLGANVLTF; DNA: TGTGCCAGTACCCGATCAGGGCTTGGGGCCAACGTCCTGACTTTC
D: TRBD1; size: NA; V: TRBV25-1; J: TRBJ1-4; CDR3: CASGGTVNEKLFF; DNA: TGTGCCAGCGGAGGGACAGTGAATGAAAAACTGTTTTTT
D: NA; size: NA; V: TRBV28; J: TRBJ1-4; CDR3: CASSLSPNEKLFF; DNA: TGTGCCAGCAGTTTATCCCCGAATGAAAAACTGTTTTTT
D: NA; size: NA; V: TRBV9; J: TRBJ1-5; CDR3: CASSLGDQPQHF; DNA: TGTGCCAGCAGCCTCGGGGATCAGCCCCAGCATTTT
D: NA; size: NA; V: TRBV7-8; J: TRBJ1-2; CDR3: CASSLTGHHYGYTF; DNA: TGTGCCAGCAGCCTAACGGGACACCACTATGGCTACACCTTC
D: NA; size: NA; V: TRBV29-1; J: TRBJ1-1; CDR3: CSVGEVGNTEAFF; DNA: TGCAGCGTTGGTGAGGTGGGGAACACTGAAGCTTTCTTT